Listed here are 2 T cell receptor beta chains from one sample, sequenced in a study of cytomegalovirus exposure and HLA in healthy donors. TCRdb's table, derived via immunoSEQ multiplex PCR, lists solely in-frame clones and lacks some. The repertoire holds roughly 130,000 clones, with nearly 90% as singletons. Sequencing used PBMCs. The receptors stem from a woman aged 18-35 years in good health and CMV-seropositive.

The CDR3 bases are TGTGCCAGCAGCCCACGACTGGGGAACACCGGGGAGCTGTTTTTT. The encoded protein is CASSPRLGNTGELFF. V usage is TRBV7-9 and J usage is TRBJ2-2; no clear D. Trimming left V 5 bases short and J 1 base short, with 11 bases between. The CDR3 spans 15 residues. Germline CDR1 reads SEHNR; CDR2 reads FQNEAQ (reference sequence).

This rearrangement joins TRBV5-4 to TRBJ2-4, with TRBD1 matching over 10 bases. V trimming: 0 bases; J trimming: 0 bases; junction bases outside the gene matches: 0. Looked up from germline, CDR1 is SGHNT and CDR2 is YYREEE (reference sequence). The CDR3 covers 16 residues. CDR3 nucleotide sequence: TGTGCCAGCAGCTTGGGGACAGGGGGAGCCAAAAACATTCAGTACTTC. This translates into CASSLGTGGAKNIQYF.